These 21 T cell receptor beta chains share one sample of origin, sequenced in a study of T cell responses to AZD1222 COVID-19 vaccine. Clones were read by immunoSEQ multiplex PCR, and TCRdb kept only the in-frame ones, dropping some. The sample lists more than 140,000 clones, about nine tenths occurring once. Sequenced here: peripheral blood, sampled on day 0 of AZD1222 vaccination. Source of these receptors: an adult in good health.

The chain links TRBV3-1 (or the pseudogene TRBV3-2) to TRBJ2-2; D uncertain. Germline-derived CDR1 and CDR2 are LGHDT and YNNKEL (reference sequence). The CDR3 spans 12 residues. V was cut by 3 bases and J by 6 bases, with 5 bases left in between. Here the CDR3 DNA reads TGTGCCAGCAGCCACAACGCCGGGGAGCTGTTTTTT. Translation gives CASSHNAGELFF.

The CDR3: CASSLGRQGNTEAFF. CDR3 bases: TGTGCCAGCAGCTTAGGCCGACAGGGGAACACTGAAGCTTTCTTT. The chain employs TRBV11-3 and TRBJ1-1; 7 positions match TRBD1. The CDR3 is made up of 15 amino acids. The junction had 3 bases not matched to a gene; V was cut back by 1 base and J by 1 base. CDR1 SGHNT and CDR2 YENEEA come from the germline V gene.

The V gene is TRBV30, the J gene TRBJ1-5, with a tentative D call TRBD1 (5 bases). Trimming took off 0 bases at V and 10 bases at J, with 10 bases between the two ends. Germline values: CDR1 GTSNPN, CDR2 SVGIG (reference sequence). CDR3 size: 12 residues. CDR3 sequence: CAWSVTGGPQHF. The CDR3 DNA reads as TGTGCCTGGAGTGTAACCGGGGGTCCCCAGCATTTT.

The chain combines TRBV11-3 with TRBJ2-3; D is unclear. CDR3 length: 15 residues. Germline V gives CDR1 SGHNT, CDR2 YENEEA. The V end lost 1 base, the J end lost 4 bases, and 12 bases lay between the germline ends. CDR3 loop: CASSLVNSQPDTQYF. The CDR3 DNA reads TGTGCCAGCAGCTTAGTTAATAGCCAGCCAGATACGCAGTATTTT.

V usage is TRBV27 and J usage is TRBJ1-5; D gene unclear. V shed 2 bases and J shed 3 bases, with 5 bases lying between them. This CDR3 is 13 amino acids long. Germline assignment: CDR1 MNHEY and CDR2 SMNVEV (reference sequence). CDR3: CASSLNLNQPQHF. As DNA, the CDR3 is TGTGCCAGCAGTTTAAACCTCAATCAGCCCCAGCATTTT.

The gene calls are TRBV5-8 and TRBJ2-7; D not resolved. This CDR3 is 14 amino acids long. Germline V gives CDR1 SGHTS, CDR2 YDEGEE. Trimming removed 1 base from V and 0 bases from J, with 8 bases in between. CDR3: CASSLLWGSYEQYF. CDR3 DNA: TGTGCCAGCAGCTTGTTGTGGGGCTCCTACGAGCAGTACTTC. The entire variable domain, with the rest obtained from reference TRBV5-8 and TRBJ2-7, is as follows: EAGVTQSPTHLIKTRGQQATLRCSPISGHTSVYWYQQALGLGLQFLLWYDEGEERNRGNFPPRFSGRQFPNYSSELNVNALELEDSALYLCASSLLWGSYEQYFGPGTRLTVT.

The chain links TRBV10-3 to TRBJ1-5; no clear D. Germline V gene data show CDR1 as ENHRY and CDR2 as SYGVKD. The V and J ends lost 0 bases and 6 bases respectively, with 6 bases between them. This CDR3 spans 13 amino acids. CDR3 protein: CAISESSVQPQHF. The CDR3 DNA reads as TGTGCCATCAGTGAGTCCTCAGTTCAGCCCCAGCATTTT.

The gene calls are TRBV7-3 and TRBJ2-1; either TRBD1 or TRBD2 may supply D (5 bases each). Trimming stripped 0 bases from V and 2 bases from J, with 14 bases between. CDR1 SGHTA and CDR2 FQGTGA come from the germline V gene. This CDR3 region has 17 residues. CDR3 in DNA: TGTGCCAGCAGCTTAACCACGGGACGGTATGCCTACAATGAGCAGTTCTTC. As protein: CASSLTTGRYAYNEQFF.

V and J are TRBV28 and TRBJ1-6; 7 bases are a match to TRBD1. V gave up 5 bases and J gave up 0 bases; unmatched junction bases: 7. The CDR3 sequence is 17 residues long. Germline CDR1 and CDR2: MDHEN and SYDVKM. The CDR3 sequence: CASSLQQGSSYNSPLHF. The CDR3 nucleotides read TGTGCCAGCAGTCTTCAACAGGGGAGCTCCTATAATTCACCCCTCCACTTT. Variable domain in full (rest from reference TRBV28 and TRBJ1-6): DVKVTQSSRYLVKRTGEKVFLECVQDMDHENMFWYRQDPGLGLRLIYFSYDVKMKEKGDIPEGYSVSREKKERFSLILESASTNQTSMYLCASSLQQGSSYNSPLHFGNGTRLTVT.

CDR3 in DNA: TGTGCCAGCGCCCCGGGACAGGTCTATGGCTACACCTTC. Amino acids: CASAPGQVYGYTF. V gene TRBV12-3 or TRBV12-4 combines with J gene TRBJ1-2; 8 bases match TRBD1. V shed 8 bases and J 4 bases; nucleotides not matched to a gene: 6. This CDR3 region has 13 residues.

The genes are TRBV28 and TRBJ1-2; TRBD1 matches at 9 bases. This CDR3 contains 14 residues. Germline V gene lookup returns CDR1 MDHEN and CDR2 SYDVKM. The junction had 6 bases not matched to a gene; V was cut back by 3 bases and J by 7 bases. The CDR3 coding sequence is TGTGCCAGCAGTTTTGTGGACAGGGGAACTGGCTACACCTTC. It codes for CASSFVDRGTGYTF.

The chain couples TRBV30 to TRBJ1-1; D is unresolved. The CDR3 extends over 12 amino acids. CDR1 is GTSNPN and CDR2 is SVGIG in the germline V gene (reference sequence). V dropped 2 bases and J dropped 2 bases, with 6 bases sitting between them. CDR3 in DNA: TGTGCCTGGAGTCGAGCAAACACTGAAGCTTTCTTT. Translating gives CAWSRANTEAFF.

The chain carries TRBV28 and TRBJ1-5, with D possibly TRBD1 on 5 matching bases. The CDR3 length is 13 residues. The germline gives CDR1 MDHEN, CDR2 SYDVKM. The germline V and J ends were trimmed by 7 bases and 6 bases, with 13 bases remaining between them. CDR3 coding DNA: TGTGCCAGCAAAAAAGTGGGGGGTCAGCCCCAGCATTTT. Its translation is CASKKVGGQPQHF.

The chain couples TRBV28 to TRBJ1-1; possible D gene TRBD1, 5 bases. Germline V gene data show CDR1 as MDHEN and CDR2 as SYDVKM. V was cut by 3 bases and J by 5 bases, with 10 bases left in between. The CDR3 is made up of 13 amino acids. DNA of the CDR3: TGTGCCAGCAGTTTTGCAGGGAGGACTGAAGCTTTCTTT. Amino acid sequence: CASSFAGRTEAFF.

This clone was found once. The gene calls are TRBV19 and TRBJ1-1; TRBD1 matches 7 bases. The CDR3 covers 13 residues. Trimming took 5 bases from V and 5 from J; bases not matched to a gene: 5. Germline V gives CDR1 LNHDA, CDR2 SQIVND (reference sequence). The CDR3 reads CASSQQGGTEAFF. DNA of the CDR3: TGTGCCAGTAGTCAGCAGGGGGGAACTGAAGCTTTCTTT.

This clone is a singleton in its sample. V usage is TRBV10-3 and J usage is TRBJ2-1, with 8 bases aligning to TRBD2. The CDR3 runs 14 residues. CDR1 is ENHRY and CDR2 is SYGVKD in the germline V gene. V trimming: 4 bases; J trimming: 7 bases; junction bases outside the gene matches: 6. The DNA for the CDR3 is TGTGCCATCAGTGTAGGAGCGGGAGTGAATGAGCAGTTCTTC. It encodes CAISVGAGVNEQFF.

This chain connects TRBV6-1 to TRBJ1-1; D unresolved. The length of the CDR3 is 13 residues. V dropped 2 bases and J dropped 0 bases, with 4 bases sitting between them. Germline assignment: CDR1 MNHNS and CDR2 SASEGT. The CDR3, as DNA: TGTGCCAGCAGTGAAAGTTTGAACACTGAAGCTTTCTTT. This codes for CASSESLNTEAFF.

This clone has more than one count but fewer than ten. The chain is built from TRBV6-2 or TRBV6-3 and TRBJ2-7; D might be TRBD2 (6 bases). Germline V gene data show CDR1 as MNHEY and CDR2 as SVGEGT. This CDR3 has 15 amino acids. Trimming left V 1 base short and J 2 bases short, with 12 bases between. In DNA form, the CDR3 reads TGTGCCAGCAGTTACTGGCGGGACCCAGCCTACGAGCAGTACTTC. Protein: CASSYWRDPAYEQYF.

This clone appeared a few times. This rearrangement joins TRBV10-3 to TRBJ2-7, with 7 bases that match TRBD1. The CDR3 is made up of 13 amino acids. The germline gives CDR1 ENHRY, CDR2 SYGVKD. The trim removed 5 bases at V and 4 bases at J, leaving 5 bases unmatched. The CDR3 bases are TGTGCCATCAGTCAGGGGGTTTTGTACGAGCAGTACTTC. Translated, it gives CAISQGVLYEQYF.

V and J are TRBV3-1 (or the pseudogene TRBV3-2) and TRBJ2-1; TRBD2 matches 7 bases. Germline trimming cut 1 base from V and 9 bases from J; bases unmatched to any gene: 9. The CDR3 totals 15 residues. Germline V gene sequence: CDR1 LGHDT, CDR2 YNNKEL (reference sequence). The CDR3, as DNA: TGTGCCAGCAGCCAAGGATGGCGGGAGAGGGGTGAGCAGTTCTTC. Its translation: CASSQGWRERGEQFF.

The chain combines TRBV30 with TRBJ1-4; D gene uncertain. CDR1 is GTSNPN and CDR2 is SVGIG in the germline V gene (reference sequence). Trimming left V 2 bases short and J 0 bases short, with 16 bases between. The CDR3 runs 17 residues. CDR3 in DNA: TGTGCCTGGAGTAGTGACGGACGGTGGTCAACTAATGAAAAACTGTTTTTT. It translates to CAWSSDGRWSTNEKLFF. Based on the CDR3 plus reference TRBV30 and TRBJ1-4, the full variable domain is SQTIHQWPATLVQPVGSPLSLECTVEGTSNPNLYWYRQAAGRGLQLLFYSVGIGQISSEVPQNLSASRPQDRQFILSSKKLLLSDSGFYLCAWSSDGRWSTNEKLFFGSGTQLSVL.